The next 29 T cell receptor beta chains were all read from a single sample in a study of T cell responses to AZD1222 COVID-19 vaccine. The protocol was immunoSEQ multiplex PCR, while the TCRdb copy is restricted to in-frame clones and leaves out a portion. Of more than 250,000 clones in the sample, 90% to 95% were seen once. The sample here was peripheral blood, taken on day 0 of AZD1222 vaccination. The receptor source for this set is an adult in good health.

The table lists this clone with a few counts. The chain uses TRBV18 and TRBJ2-1; TRBD2 matches 9 bases. This CDR3 has 15 residues. Germline V gene data show CDR1 as KGHSH and CDR2 as LQKENI. V was clipped by 1 base and J by 6 bases; unmatched bases: 4. The CDR3 reads CASSPQSGGFNEQFF. Written as DNA, the CDR3 is TGTGCCAGCTCACCACAGAGCGGGGGGTTCAATGAGCAGTTCTTC. The variable domain in full, with the rest retrieved from reference TRBV18 and TRBJ2-1, is NAGVMQNPRHLVRRRGQEARLRCSPMKGHSHVYWYRQLPEEGLKFMVYLQKENIIDESGMPKERFSAEFPKEGPSILRIQQVVRGDSAAYFCASSPQSGGFNEQFFGPGTRLTVL.

This sequence joins TRBV5-4 and TRBJ2-7; tentative D call: TRBD1 (5 bases). The ends were cut back, 4 bases at V and 6 bases at J, with 11 bases in the middle. The germline V gene has CDR1 SGHNT and CDR2 YYREEE (reference sequence). There are 12 residues in the CDR3. In DNA, the CDR3 is TGTGCCAGCAGCGTGCAGGGTCGCGAGCAGTACTTC. Encoded protein: CASSVQGREQYF.

The rearrangement joins TRBV5-4 to TRBJ1-3; D gene ambiguous. The V gene lost 2 bases and the J gene lost 2 bases, with 8 bases spanning the gap. The germline V gene encodes CDR1 SGHNT and CDR2 YYREEE (reference sequence). The CDR3 has 14 amino acids. CDR3 loop: CASSFNPAGNTIYF. The CDR3 nucleotides are TGTGCCAGCAGCTTCAATCCGGCTGGAAACACCATATATTTT.

V and J are TRBV6-5 and TRBJ2-2; D may be TRBD2 (6 bases). Germline CDR1 MNHEY, CDR2 SVGAGI. The length of the CDR3 is 16 residues. V lost 0 bases and J 3 bases, leaving 11 bases between the germline ends. This CDR3 is CASSYSGGLYTGELFF. The CDR3 region has the DNA TGTGCCAGCAGTTACTCGGGAGGTTTGTACACCGGGGAGCTGTTTTTT.

This rearrangement joins TRBV2 to TRBJ2-7; D might be TRBD1 (6 bases). Germline-derived CDR1 and CDR2 are SNHLY and FYNNEI. Between the trimmed V and J ends, which lost 9 bases and 7 bases, there was a span of 22 bases. CDR3 size: 14 residues. In DNA, the CDR3 is TGTGCCAGTAACTCTCAGCGGACAGTTGGGGAGCAGTACTTC. Its protein product is CASNSQRTVGEQYF.

The gene calls are TRBV30 and TRBJ2-7; 8 nucleotides line up with TRBD2. The length of the CDR3 is 16 residues. The V and J ends lost 5 bases and 3 bases, in that order; junction bases with no gene match: 15. Germline lookup yields CDR1 GTSNPN and CDR2 SVGIG (reference sequence). CDR3 region: CAWDPEVGLGIYEQYF. CDR3 bases: TGTGCCTGGGACCCTGAGGTGGGACTAGGTATCTACGAGCAGTACTTC.

The chain combines TRBV6-1 with TRBJ1-2; D may be TRBD1 (6 bases). The V gene's germline CDR1 is MNHNS and CDR2 SASEGT. V lost 4 bases to trimming and J lost 7 bases, with 22 bases between them. This CDR3 region has 16 residues. The CDR3 DNA reads as TGTGCCAGCAGTGTGGGGAGGGGGTCTCATTCTGGTGGCTACACCTTC. Its protein is CASSVGRGSHSGGYTF.

This clone was observed once. The rearrangement joins TRBV7-9 to TRBJ2-1; D may be TRBD2 (5 bases). Looked up from germline, CDR1 is SEHNR and CDR2 is FQNEAQ (reference sequence). The germline V and J ends were trimmed by 5 bases and 0 bases, with 14 bases remaining between them. CDR3 size: 16 residues. The chain's CDR3 is CASSQLASRSYNEQFF. CDR3 sequence (DNA): TGTGCCAGCAGCCAATTAGCGTCCCGCTCCTACAATGAGCAGTTCTTC.

This clone was seen once. The genes are TRBV29-1 and TRBJ1-1; no reliable D call. V lost 2 bases and J lost 0, with 13 bases in between. This CDR3 contains 15 residues. The germline V gene has CDR1 SQVTM and CDR2 ANQGSEA. The DNA for the CDR3 is TGCAGCGTTGAAACCTCCTCAGCCTTGAACACTGAAGCTTTCTTT. It translates to CSVETSSALNTEAFF.

The rearrangement joins TRBV5-1 to TRBJ1-1; D is uncertain. CDR1 and CDR2 (germline): SGHRS, YFSETQ. The V end was cut by 0 bases, the J end by 1 base, with 10 bases between. The CDR3 length is 15 residues. CDR3: CASSLDGVWNTEAFF. The CDR3 DNA reads TGCGCCAGCAGCTTGGATGGGGTTTGGAACACTGAAGCTTTCTTT.

This clone was recorded a few times. The J gene is TRBJ2-5, the V gene TRBV24-1, with 9 bases lining up with TRBD1. In germline, CDR1 is KGHDR, CDR2 SFDVKD. This CDR3 is 16 amino acids long. Trimming removed 3 bases from V and 4 bases from J; junction bases left unmatched: 8. The DNA for the CDR3 is TGTGCCACCAGTGATGGCGGGGACAGGGTAAGAGAGACCCAGTACTTC. Translation: CATSDGGDRVRETQYF.

The rearrangement joins TRBV6-6 to TRBJ1-2; D is uncertain. The ends were cut back, 7 bases at V and 1 base at J, with 16 bases in the middle. The CDR3 is 15 residues long. The germline CDR1 and CDR2 sequences are MNHNY and SVGAGI (reference sequence). Written as DNA, the CDR3 is TGTGCCAGCACCTCCGACCGACAAATTAACTATGGCTACACCTTC. It is translated as CASTSDRQINYGYTF.

The V call is TRBV5-1, the J call TRBJ1-4, with D perhaps matching TRBD1 (6 bases). CDR3 size: 15 residues. Germline-derived CDR1 and CDR2 are SGHRS and YFSETQ. Trimming shortened V by 4 bases and J by 5 bases, and 15 bases separated the two germline ends. This CDR3 is CASSLQGLENEKLFF. The CDR3 nucleotides are TGCGCCAGCAGCCTTCAGGGGTTGGAGAATGAAAAACTGTTTTTT.

This chain uses TRBV12-3 or TRBV12-4 with TRBJ1-1; D remains ambiguous. This CDR3 has 12 residues. V was pared by 6 bases and J by 4 bases, with 9 bases between. The CDR3 nucleotides read TGTGCCAGCAGACTTACGAGCACTGAAGCTTTCTTT. This encodes CASRLTSTEAFF.

The rearrangement links TRBV7-9 to TRBJ2-1, with 7 bases identical to TRBD2. The CDR3 runs 14 residues. J was trimmed by 10 bases and V by 4 bases; bases with no gene match: 10. Germline-derived CDR1 and CDR2 are SEHNR and FQNEAQ (reference sequence). The CDR3 coding sequence is TGTGCCAGCAGCTCCCCGGATCGGGGAGGGGAGCAGTTCTTC. The encoded protein is CASSSPDRGGEQFF.

This chain connects TRBV18 to TRBJ1-2; D unclear. The CDR3 is made up of 12 amino acids. CDR1 is KGHSH and CDR2 is LQKENI in the germline V gene. V shed 5 bases and J shed 4 bases, with 8 bases lying between them. CDR3 in amino acids: CASSTEGYGYTF. In nucleotides, the CDR3 is TGTGCCAGCTCAACGGAAGGCTATGGCTACACCTTC.

V usage is TRBV3-1 (or the pseudogene TRBV3-2) and J usage is TRBJ1-6; the match to TRBD1 covers 7 bases. Germline V lookup: CDR1 LGHDT, CDR2 YNNKEL (reference sequence). After removal of 1 base from V and 7 bases from J, the junction contained 4 bases not matched to a gene. This CDR3 is 15 amino acids long. The CDR3 region is CASSQAGGQNSPLHF. DNA for the CDR3: TGTGCCAGCAGCCAAGCAGGGGGTCAAAATTCACCCCTCCACTTT.

The chain recombines TRBV7-2 with TRBJ1-6; D is undetermined. The CDR3 consists of 15 residues. Trimming pared 0 bases from V and 6 bases from J, leaving 9 bases between. Germline CDR1 reads SGHTA; CDR2 reads FQGNSA. The CDR3 region is CASSLAVGVNSPLHF. DNA of the CDR3: TGTGCCAGCAGCTTAGCAGTAGGAGTTAATTCACCCCTCCACTTT.

The genes are TRBV6-2 or TRBV6-3 and TRBJ2-7, with D perhaps matching TRBD1 (5 bases). The V end lost 3 bases, the J end lost 4 bases, and 13 bases lay between the germline ends. Per germline, CDR1 MNHEY and CDR2 SVGEGT. CDR3 length: 14 residues. The CDR3 bases are TGTGCCAGCAGTTATCAGGGTCCCTTGTACGAGCAGTACTTC. Translated, it gives CASSYQGPLYEQYF.

The rearrangement uses TRBV2 and TRBJ1-2; TRBD1 matches 9 bases. The CDR3 spans 12 residues. Trimming at V came to 4 bases and at J to 8 bases, leaving 2 bases not matched to a gene. The germline gives CDR1 SNHLY, CDR2 FYNNEI. The CDR3 loop is CASSGDREGYTF. For the CDR3, the DNA is TGTGCCAGCAGTGGGGACAGGGAAGGCTACACCTTC.

The chain is built from TRBV10-3 and TRBJ1-3; perhaps TRBD1 as D (6 bases). Deletions cut 8 bases from V and 0 bases from J, with 17 bases between. Looked up from germline, CDR1 is ENHRY and CDR2 is SYGVKD. The CDR3 extends over 16 amino acids. CDR3 residues: CAISSTGASSGNTIYF. In DNA form, the CDR3 reads TGTGCCATCTCCTCGACGGGGGCCAGCTCTGGAAACACCATATATTTT.

The gene calls are TRBV19 and TRBJ2-1, with D possibly matching TRBD1 (7 bases). This CDR3 is built from 21 residues. Germline V lookup: CDR1 LNHDA, CDR2 SQIVND (reference sequence). V was trimmed by 4 bases and J by 2 bases, leaving 30 bases between them. This CDR3 is CASSRRQGTVGGRPTYNEQFF. The DNA of the CDR3 is TGTGCCAGTAGTAGGCGACAGGGTACGGTGGGGGGACGGCCCACCTACAATGAGCAGTTCTTC.

The V call is TRBV2, the J call TRBJ2-2; no reliable D call. Deletions cut 5 bases from V and 1 base from J, with 5 bases between. This CDR3 spans 13 amino acids. Germline loops: CDR1 SNHLY, CDR2 FYNNEI. The CDR3 DNA is TGTGCCAGCAGTATAGGGAACACCGGGGAGCTGTTTTTT. Its protein is CASSIGNTGELFF.

The gene calls are TRBV29-1 and TRBJ2-1; D call uncertain. Per germline, CDR1 SQVTM and CDR2 ANQGSEA. Trimming cost V 4 bases and J 4 bases, with 11 bases left between them. The CDR3 loop spans 13 amino acids. CDR3 bases: TGCAGCGTTGGGTACAACTCTTACAATGAGCAGTTCTTC. Its translation is CSVGYNSYNEQFF.

The chain has TRBV7-9 and TRBJ1-1; 8 nucleotides line up with TRBD1. The ends lost 4 bases at V and 1 base at J; junction bases unmatched: 2. The CDR3 loop spans 14 amino acids. Looked up from germline, CDR1 is SEHNR and CDR2 is FQNEAQ (reference sequence). Here the CDR3 reads CASSSGQGNTEAFF. In DNA, the CDR3 is TGTGCCAGCAGCTCCGGACAGGGGAACACTGAAGCTTTCTTT. The full variable domain, rest sourced from reference TRBV7-9 and TRBJ1-1, is DTGVSQNPRHKITKRGQNVTFRCDPISEHNRLYWYRQTLGQGPEFLTYFQNEAQLEKSRLLSDRFSAERPKGSFSTLEIQRTEQGDSAMYLCASSSGQGNTEAFFGQGTRLTVV.

The V gene is TRBV6-4, the J gene TRBJ1-2, with TRBD1 matching 8 bases. CDR3 size: 16 residues. The V segment lost 4 bases and the J segment 4 bases; nucleotides outside the gene matches: 11. CDR1 is MRHNA, CDR2 SNTAGT, per germline. The CDR3 bases are TGTGCCAGCAGTGCACCTCCGGGACAGGCACCCTATGGCTACACCTTC. Translation: CASSAPPGQAPYGYTF.

This chain joins TRBV7-6 and TRBJ2-3; 11 bases align to TRBD2. The CDR3 is 16 amino acids. With 5 bases clipped from V and 4 bases from J, the junction kept 8 bases outside the gene matches. From germline, CDR1 is SGHVS and CDR2 FNYEAQ. Written as DNA, the CDR3 is TGTGCCAGCAGCCTTAGCGGGAGGGGTGGGGCAGATACGCAGTATTTT. It yields the protein CASSLSGRGGADTQYF.

The V call is TRBV19, the J call TRBJ1-1, with D possibly being TRBD1 (6 bases). Trimming shortened V by 6 bases and J by 4 bases, and 12 bases separated the two germline ends. The CDR3 sequence is 13 residues long. CDR1 and CDR2 from the germline V gene are LNHDA and SQIVND (reference sequence). For the CDR3, the DNA is TGTGCCAGTAGCAGGGGAGTTCTCACTGAAGCTTTCTTT. As protein: CASSRGVLTEAFF. The full variable domain, in which reference TRBV19 and TRBJ1-1 provide the parts outside the CDR3, is DGGITQSPKYLFRKEGQNVTLSCEQNLNHDAMYWYRQDPGQGLRLIYYSQIVNDFQKGDIAEGYSVSREKKESFPLTVTSAQKNPTAFYLCASSRGVLTEAFFGQGTRLTVV.

This chain links TRBV7-2 with TRBJ1-2, with D possibly TRBD1 on 6 matching bases. The germline V gene encodes CDR1 SGHTA and CDR2 FQGNSA. The V end was cut by 0 bases, the J end by 6 bases, with 20 bases between. CDR3 length: 17 amino acids. CDR3 DNA: TGTGCCAGCAGCTTAGCGTTTACAGGGCTTATCAGGGATGGCTACACCTTC. Translation gives CASSLAFTGLIRDGYTF.